The 2 T cell receptor beta chains below all came from one sample that was sequenced in a study of T cells after yellow fever vaccination. A single record per CDR3 protein comes from TCRdb applying MiXCR to the 5' RACE reads. The top ten hold more than 12% of the sample, which has 600,000 to 750,000 distinct CDR3 sequences, roughly an eighth seen once. The material was PBMCs, obtained on the day of the yellow fever booster vaccination. The receptors were sampled from a man aged 30-40 years who received the YFV17D yellow fever vaccine.

This clonotype was seen a few times. The chain couples TRBV5-4 to TRBJ2-2; D perhaps matches TRBD1 (5 bases). The CDR3 is made up of 13 amino acids. V dropped 7 bases and J dropped 3 bases, with 10 bases sitting between them. Per germline, CDR1 SGHNT and CDR2 YYREEE (reference sequence). The CDR3 loop is CASQGPYTGELFF. Written as DNA, the CDR3 is TGTGCCAGCCAGGGTCCTTACACCGGGGAGCTGTTTTTT. The whole variable domain, filled in from reference TRBV5-4 and TRBJ2-2, reads ETGVTQSPTHLIKTRGQQVTLRCSSQSGHNTVSWYQQALGQGPQFIFQYYREEENGRGNFPPRFSGLQFPNYSSELNVNALELDDSALYLCASQGPYTGELFFGEGSRLTVL.

The chain combines TRBV28 with TRBJ2-5, with a tentative D call TRBD1 (6 bases). The CDR3 has 14 amino acids. V shed 6 bases and J shed 6 bases, with 17 bases lying between them. CDR1 and CDR2 from the germline V gene are MDHEN and SYDVKM. Here the CDR3 DNA reads TGTGCCAGCAGGGGGGCGGCGTTTCCGAAGACCCAGTACTTC. Its translation: CASRGAAFPKTQYF.